The clone carrying this T cell receptor beta chain has a handful of counts. Sequence at one end of the junction differs from germline and may be a read error. The sample providers were healthy Caucasian people from Russia, aged roughly 6 to 90. The germline V gene has CDR1 SGHAT and CDR2 FQNNGV. This CDR3 spans 16 amino acids. This sample is part of a study of blood T cells in healthy people across ages. A second 7 to 11 cycle PCR used barcoded and J-beta primers. Each TCR beta cDNA got a 12-nucleotide random molecular identifier. TCRdb fed the 5' RACE reads into MiXCR, producing one record per CDR3 protein. The sample shows about 1.7 million distinct CDR3 sequences, roughly 30% of them seen only once.

This clonotype was obtained from a woman aged 25 to 39 in good health. The chain is built from TRBV11-2 and TRBJ2-3, with unresolved D. Source material: blood. In DNA, the CDR3 is TGTGCCGGCAGCTTAGGTGTAAGTGCTAGCACAGATACGCAGTATTTT. Its translation is CAGSLGVSASTDTQYF.